This is a list of T cell receptor beta chains from one sample in a study of cytomegalovirus exposure and HLA in healthy donors. The method was immunoSEQ multiplex PCR; TCRdb's version includes in-frame clones alone and lacks a portion of them. The repertoire consists of under 150,000 clones, with less than 65% occurring once and the leading ten covering roughly 10%. The specimen was PBMCs. The receptors come from a man aged 40-49 years in good health and CMV-seropositive. Each CDR3 is given with its conserved first and last residue. D genes are given only for firm matches. Not every row has a clone size; where given, it reads once, few, many or a size class.

TRBJ2-5 . . TRBV25-1 TGTGCCAGCAGTGCTGGGGGGGCAGGAGAGACCCAGTACTTC CASSAGGAGETQYF
TRBJ1-6 . TRBD1 TRBV28 TGTGCCAGCCCCTCAGACAGGGCAAATAATAATTCACCCCTCCACTTT CASPSDRANNNSPLHF
TRBJ2-3 few TRBD1 TRBV2 TGTGCCAGCAGTCATTTCCGGGACAGGGTTACAGATACGCAGTATTTT CASSHFRDRVTDTQYF
TRBJ2-7 few TRBD2 TRBV11-1 TGTGCCAGCAGCCCTAGCGGAGACTCCTACGAGCAGTACTTC CASSPSGDSYEQYF
TRBJ2-7 few TRBD1 TRBV6-5 TGTGCCAGCAGTTACTCGGCCAGGGGGCGATACGAGCAGTACTTC CASSYSARGRYEQYF
TRBJ2-1 . . TRBV5-6 TGTGCCAGCAGCCCGGGGGGCGATGAGCAGTTCTTC CASSPGGDEQFF
TRBJ2-2 . . TRBV7-2 TGTGCCAGCAGCTTAATGGTGGGAGGAAACACCGGGGAGCTGTTTTTT CASSLMVGGNTGELFF
TRBJ2-5 . . TRBV5-1 TGCGCCAGCAGCTTGGGATTGGGAGCGGGTCAAGAGACCCAGTACTTC CASSLGLGAGQETQYF
TRBJ2-3 . . TRBV18 TGTGCCAGCTCACCGCCAGGACTGTCATGGGGAGATACGCAGTATTTT CASSPPGLSWGDTQYF
TRBJ2-1 . . TRBV6-5 TGTGCCAGCAGTTACTGGGGGCGCGTAAGCAATGAGCAGTTCTTC CASSYWGRVSNEQFF
TRBJ2-1 . . TRBV6-5 TGTGCCAGCAGTTACTCTGCCAGCCAGGGCAATGAGCAGTTCTTC CASSYSASQGNEQFF
TRBJ2-3 . TRBD2 TRBV13 TGTGCCAGCAGCTTAGGTGGGACTAGCGGGGGGATGAGCACAGATACGCAGTATTTT CASSLGGTSGGMSTDTQYF
TRBJ1-1 . TRBD1 TRBV5-1 TGCGCCAGCAGCTTGGGAGACAGGGTCGACACTGAAGCTTTCTTT CASSLGDRVDTEAFF
TRBJ1-1 many . TRBV5-5 TGTGCCAGCAGCTCCTCCGGGACACCGAACACTGAAGCTTTCTTT CASSSSGTPNTEAFF
TRBJ1-1 . TRBD1 TRBV6-4 TGTGCCAGCAGCTTAGAAGGACAGGGGAGCACTGAAGCTTTCTTT CASSLEGQGSTEAFF
TRBJ2-7 . . TRBV30 TGTGCCTGGAGGGCAGGGACCTACGAGCAGTACTTC CAWRAGTYEQYF